Below, 17 T cell receptor beta chains from the same sample are listed, as sequenced in a study. This table comes from immunoSEQ multiplex PCR, and its TCRdb copy is limited to in-frame clones, with some not included. The table lists 55,000 to 70,000 clones, just under 95% of them singletons. The sequenced sample was PBMCs. The receptors originated from a man in his forties or fifties with rheumatoid arthritis.

The CDR3 region is CSVDRVQGPNEQFF. CDR3 DNA sequence: TGCAGCGTTGATCGTGTACAGGGTCCAAATGAGCAGTTCTTC. This chain connects TRBV29-1 to TRBJ2-1; TRBD1 is a possible D gene (6 bases). The V end was cut by 3 bases, the J end by 7 bases, with 16 bases between. Germline V gene data show CDR1 as SQVTM and CDR2 as ANQGSEA. The CDR3 is 14 amino acids.

The chain employs TRBV27 and TRBJ2-4; 7 nucleotides line up with TRBD1. The length of the CDR3 is 15 residues. CDR1 is MNHEY and CDR2 is SMNVEV in the germline V gene (reference sequence). The trim removed 5 bases at V and 1 base at J, leaving 5 bases unmatched. Written as DNA, the CDR3 is TGTGCCAGCAGTCCCCAGGGGGTGGCCAAAAACATTCAGTACTTC. It is translated as CASSPQGVAKNIQYF.

The CDR3 region has the DNA TGTGCCAGCTCACGGTACCAAGAGACCCAGTACTTC. Amino acids: CASSRYQETQYF. This rearrangement joins TRBV18 to TRBJ2-5; D gene uncertain. There are 12 residues in the CDR3. Trimming took off 4 bases at V and 0 bases at J, with 3 bases between the two ends. CDR1 and CDR2 (germline): KGHSH, LQKENI.

The rearrangement joins TRBV7-9 to TRBJ2-7, with 9 bases lining up with TRBD1. V lost 5 bases to trimming and J lost 5 bases; unmatched junction nucleotides: 7. The CDR3 runs 14 residues. Germline V CDR1 and CDR2: SEHNR, FQNEAQ (reference sequence). CDR3 amino acids: CASSERDRAHEQYF. CDR3 coding DNA: TGTGCCAGCAGCGAAAGGGACAGGGCCCACGAGCAGTACTTC.

This clone appeared a single time. The chain links TRBV2 to TRBJ2-4; 8 nucleotides line up with TRBD1. J was trimmed by 9 bases and V by 5 bases; bases with no gene match: 12. The CDR3 covers 15 residues. Germline V gene data show CDR1 as SNHLY and CDR2 as FYNNEI. The CDR3 is CASSTTDRDLAIQYF. Written as DNA, the CDR3 is TGTGCCAGCAGTACCACGGACAGGGACTTGGCCATTCAGTACTTC.

This sequence joins TRBV19 and TRBJ1-5; 9 nucleotides line up with TRBD1. This CDR3 comprises 16 residues. Germline CDR1 and CDR2: LNHDA and SQIVND (reference sequence). Trimming cost V 5 bases and J 6 bases; bases outside gene matches: 11. The CDR3 DNA reads as TGTGCCAGTAGTGTTACACAGGGGGCACAGGGTCAGCCCCAGCATTTT. Protein: CASSVTQGAQGQPQHF.

The J gene is TRBJ2-1, the V gene TRBV6-5; unclear D gene. V was shortened by 5 bases and J by 5 bases, with 10 bases between the two germline ends. This CDR3 has 13 amino acids. The germline V gene has CDR1 MNHEY and CDR2 SVGAGI. CDR3 region: CASSPGHNNEQFF. The DNA of the CDR3 is TGTGCCAGCAGTCCCGGGCACAACAATGAGCAGTTCTTC.

In its sample, this clone was seen once. The V gene is TRBV6-5, the J gene TRBJ1-2; D may be TRBD1 (5 bases). The CDR3 has 14 residues. V was shortened by 8 bases and J by 3 bases, with 16 bases between the two germline ends. CDR1 is MNHEY and CDR2 is SVGAGI in the germline V gene. CDR3 amino acids: CASALDGADYGYTF. For the CDR3, the DNA is TGTGCCAGCGCTCTAGATGGGGCGGACTATGGCTACACCTTC.

This rearrangement joins TRBV5-5 to TRBJ1-3; D remains ambiguous. The V gene's germline CDR1 is SGHKS and CDR2 YYEKEE (reference sequence). This CDR3 comprises 14 residues. V shed 6 bases and J shed 0 bases, with 10 bases lying between them. The CDR3 region is CASNPESSGNTIYF. The CDR3 nucleotides read TGTGCCAGCAACCCAGAGAGCTCTGGAAACACCATATATTTT. The full variable domain, in which reference TRBV5-5 and TRBJ1-3 provide the parts outside the CDR3, is DAGVTQSPTHLIKTRGQQVTLRCSPISGHKSVSWYQQVLGQGPQFIFQYYEKEERGRGNFPDRFSARQFPNYSSELNVNALLLGDSALYLCASNPESSGNTIYFGEGSWLTVV.

J is TRBJ2-7 and V is TRBV6-5; D ambiguous. V was shortened by 2 bases and J by 3 bases, with 2 bases between the two germline ends. CDR1 MNHEY and CDR2 SVGAGI come from the germline V gene. This CDR3 has 11 amino acids. CDR3 amino acids: CASSYDYEQYF. The CDR3 DNA is TGTGCCAGCAGTTACGACTACGAGCAGTACTTC.

The V gene is TRBV3-1 (or the pseudogene TRBV3-2), the J gene TRBJ2-7; possibly TRBD2 for D (7 bases). The CDR3 totals 17 residues. V lost 0 bases and J lost 0, with 15 bases in between. Germline CDR1 and CDR2: LGHDT and YNNKEL (reference sequence). The CDR3 bases are TGTGCCAGCAGCCAAGATAGGGGGGGTGTTGGCTCCTACGAGCAGTACTTC. The encoded protein is CASSQDRGGVGSYEQYF.

The chain combines TRBV10-1 with TRBJ1-1, with TRBD1 matching 9 bases. In germline, CDR1 is WNHNN, CDR2 SYGVQD (reference sequence). With 5 bases clipped from V and 5 bases from J, the junction kept 9 bases outside the gene matches. This CDR3 spans 15 amino acids. CDR3 nucleotide sequence: TGCGCCAGCAGTAACGAACAGGGGGCTAGTACTGAAGCTTTCTTT. The encoded protein is CASSNEQGASTEAFF.

The chain has TRBV4-1 and TRBJ2-2; 7 bases are shared with TRBD1. After removal of 4 bases from V and 1 base from J, the junction contained 6 bases not matched to a gene. There are 16 residues in the CDR3. Germline V gene lookup returns CDR1 MGHRA and CDR2 YSYEKL. The CDR3, as DNA: TGCGCCAGCAGCCCTACACAGGGGAGGAACACCGGGGAGCTGTTTTTT. Amino acids: CASSPTQGRNTGELFF.

In this sample, this clone turned up once. One end of the junction fails to match germline, which may point to a read error. The rearrangement links TRBV27 to TRBJ2-3; D unresolved. The germline gives CDR1 MNHEY, CDR2 SMNVEV (reference sequence). The CDR3 totals 14 residues. Written as DNA, the CDR3 is TGTGCCAGCAGTGTATCAGACCACACAGATACGCAGTATTTT. It encodes CASSVSDHTDTQYF.

The rearrangement joins TRBV18 to TRBJ1-5; D remains ambiguous. V was trimmed by 2 bases and J by 4 bases, leaving 6 bases between them. The CDR3 length is 13 residues. The germline V gene has CDR1 KGHSH and CDR2 LQKENI. The CDR3 DNA sequence: TGTGCCAGCTCACCAACCGAGAATCAGCCCCAGCATTTT. Translation gives CASSPTENQPQHF.

The J gene is TRBJ1-5, the V gene TRBV11-1; no definite D call. Germline CDR1 SGHAT, CDR2 FQDESV (reference sequence). This CDR3 comprises 14 residues. Trimming pared 0 bases from V and 7 bases from J, leaving 10 bases between. The CDR3 DNA is TGTGCCAGCAGCTTAGCGCCCGGGGAACAGCCCCAGCATTTT. Its translation: CASSLAPGEQPQHF.

The rearrangement joins TRBV24-1 to TRBJ2-5; possibly TRBD1 or TRBD2 for D (6 bases each). There are 17 residues in the CDR3. Per the germline V gene, CDR1 is KGHDR and CDR2 is SFDVKD. Trimming took 3 bases from V and 5 from J, leaving 21 bases between them. CDR3 protein: CATSDTGDTSRGETQYF. The CDR3 DNA follows: TGTGCCACCAGTGATACGGGGGACACTAGTCGTGGGGAGACCCAGTACTTC.